The rows below give T cell receptor beta chains drawn from one sample of a study of CD8 T cells in ankylosing spondylitis. TCRdb fed the 5' RACE reads into MiXCR, producing one record per CDR3 protein. The sample holds a few hundred thousand distinct CDR3 sequences, around 10% seen once. What was sequenced was blood, either unsorted or a sorted T cell fraction (not recorded which). The source of these receptors is a female donor with ankylosing spondylitis or in good health (not recorded which). The conserved cysteine and the conserved F or W are not part of the CDR3 here.

v_call,j_call,cdr3_aa
TRBV5-1,TRBJ2-4,ASSLGEAKNIQY
TRBV6-2/TRBV6-3,TRBJ2-6,ASTHGGSGANVLT
TRBV6-1,TRBJ2-7,ASSEASGLGVYEQY
TRBV7-9,TRBJ1-1,ASSLNLMGTEAF
TRBV20-1,TRBJ2-3,SARDVRGLAPDTQY
TRBV30,TRBJ1-3,AWNFVDSGNTIY
TRBV7-6,TRBJ2-7,ASSLKGPVYEQY
TRBV30,TRBJ2-7,AWTGGERAYEQY
TRBV7-9,TRBJ1-2,ASSLASGQGNGYT
TRBV7-2,TRBJ1-2,ASSLDVWGATH
TRBV20-1,TRBJ1-5,SARPAPGQGTKYSNQPQH
TRBV29-1,TRBJ2-2,SVINTYTGELF
TRBV10-2,TRBJ2-7,ASTGTGGGYEQY
TRBV9,TRBJ2-7,ASSEQGNEQY
TRBV5-1,TRBJ2-1,ASSLAGNNEQF
TRBV24-1,TRBJ2-1,ATSAGSEQF
TRBV12-3/TRBV12-4,TRBJ2-5,ASSLGVQETQY
TRBV20-1,TRBJ2-1,SANQRDSYNEQF
TRBV28,TRBJ2-2,ASSESRPGAGGTGELF
TRBV12-3/TRBV12-4,TRBJ2-7,ASSFRGPYEQY
TRBV18,TRBJ2-7,ASSPGTSGTFSYEQY
TRBV7-8,TRBJ2-1,ASSLSLAGAEQF
TRBV7-9,TRBJ1-6,ASRARRTLNSPLH
TRBV5-1,TRBJ2-1,ASSPEDFGIPEQF
TRBV12-3/TRBV12-4,TRBJ1-5,ASSLGSGNRPQH
TRBV12-3/TRBV12-4,TRBJ2-7,ASSWQVGEQY
TRBV28,TRBJ2-2,ASSLPGDLGTGELF
TRBV29-1,TRBJ1-3,SVGDRGISGNTIY
TRBV15,TRBJ2-1,ATSTGLVEQF
TRBV7-3,TRBJ2-3,ASSLFGGGTDTQY
TRBV6-1,TRBJ2-5,ATQPGTGQETQY
TRBV5-6,TRBJ2-1,ASSPWTSGRGYEQF
TRBV7-2,TRBJ1-6,ASSLGGSYNSPLH
TRBV4-2,TRBJ1-6,ASSQDSDRDSPLH
TRBV5-1,TRBJ1-5,ASSLPKGNQPQH